Listed below are T cell receptor beta chains from one sample, sequenced in a study of T cell repertoires and Cas9 in healthy adults. Sequencing was performed with immunoSEQ multiplex PCR; in TCRdb, only in-frame clones are kept and a portion is missing. The sample records about 22,000 clones, roughly 89% being singletons. The specimen sequenced was CD4+ effector T cells (CD127+, CD25-, CD137-, CD154-) from PBMCs; culture status not recorded. The source is a human donor in good health. CDR3s leave out the opening cysteine and the closing phenylalanine or tryptophan.

v_call,j_call,cdr3_aa
TRBV10-3,TRBJ1-1,AISEREGGTEAF
TRBV18,TRBJ1-1,TSSPGTGGAEAF
TRBV11-2,TRBJ2-5,ASSLGTSRSQETQY
TRBV7-6,TRBJ2-1,ASSSSPGSYNEQF
TRBV7-2,TRBJ2-5,ASSPSRDETQY
TRBV5-1,TRBJ2-2,ASSLRDSYLEGTGELF
TRBV11-2,TRBJ2-7,ASKAGTGGSYEQY
TRBV7-9,TRBJ2-5,ASAGRLAGKETQY
TRBV6-5,TRBJ1-4,ASSYRDPTNEKLF
TRBV5-4,TRBJ2-1,ASSLQQGAHNEQF
TRBV18,TRBJ2-2,ASSPPAKGGIGTGELF
TRBV6-5,TRBJ1-2,ASSYSGGWGYT
TRBV7-8,TRBJ2-1,ASSLQTTNYNEQF
TRBV28,TRBJ1-4,ASNVPTNEKLF
TRBV14,TRBJ2-1,ASSQDLAGWEF
TRBV28,TRBJ1-6,ASSPARGSPLH
TRBV28,TRBJ2-1,AIGTINNEQF
TRBV28,TRBJ1-5,ASSQLTGYSNQPQH
TRBV7-6,TRBJ2-1,ASSTPASGGTANEQF
TRBV28,TRBJ1-1,ASSSETEAF
TRBV19,TRBJ2-2,ASSIRAGHSGGELF
TRBV6-1,TRBJ1-5,ASSRVGSNQPQH
TRBV2,TRBJ2-5,ASSQTGGEETQY
TRBV4-1,TRBJ1-2,ASSQDSVTGLNYGYT
TRBV1,TRBJ1-1,TSSQRGRGYCTEAF
TRBV5-4,TRBJ2-1,ASSPEASALYNEQF
TRBV5-6,TRBJ1-2,ASSLPGPFYGYT
TRBV6-5,TRBJ1-2,ASSYSTGVSYGYT
TRBV9,TRBJ2-2,ASSPPAGERGGPGELF
TRBV28,TRBJ1-2,ASSLIQALANYGYT
TRBV9,TRBJ2-3,ASSVGLDTDTQY
TRBV5-8,TRBJ2-3,ASSQDQKTQY
TRBV7-2,TRBJ2-5,ASSLQTRTQETQY
TRBV29-1,TRBJ1-1,SVQVRAMNTEAF
TRBV10-1,TRBJ2-1,ASSGAGKQF
TRBV6-5,TRBJ1-4,ASKPTGPNEKLF
TRBV11-3,TRBJ2-2,ASSLEGSEEGELF
TRBV25-1,TRBJ1-1,ASSELSTENTEAF
TRBV19,TRBJ2-7,ASSIGDREAYEQY
TRBV2,TRBJ2-1,ASRLPSGGLNEQF
TRBV10-2,TRBJ1-1,ASSFTGTNTEAF
TRBV9,TRBJ2-7,ASNRDANYEQY